The present T cell receptor (beta chain) was sequenced within a study of cytomegalovirus exposure and HLA in healthy donors. General study points: In vitro work confirmed that three CMV-associated chains recognize CMV antigens.

PCR primers comprised 60 Vbeta and 13 Jbeta primers. Sequenced by immunoSEQ multiplex PCR; TCRdb stores in-frame clones only, minus some. The table includes about 130,000 clones, approximately 80% detected once. V was pared by 7 bases and J by 3 bases, with 8 bases of the junction left unmatched. The CDR3 spans 14 residues. Germline CDR1 LNHDA, CDR2 SQIVND (reference sequence). This clone is a singleton in its sample. Its antigen is not known. The TCR sequence derives from a man aged 35 to 55 in good health and CMV-seronegative. Material for sequencing was PBMCs. The genes are TRBV19 and TRBJ1-2; 7 bases line up with TRBD1. The DNA of the CDR3 is TGTGCCAGTACTACAGGGGTAAAGGACTATGGCTACACCTTC. This codes for CASTTGVKDYGYTF.